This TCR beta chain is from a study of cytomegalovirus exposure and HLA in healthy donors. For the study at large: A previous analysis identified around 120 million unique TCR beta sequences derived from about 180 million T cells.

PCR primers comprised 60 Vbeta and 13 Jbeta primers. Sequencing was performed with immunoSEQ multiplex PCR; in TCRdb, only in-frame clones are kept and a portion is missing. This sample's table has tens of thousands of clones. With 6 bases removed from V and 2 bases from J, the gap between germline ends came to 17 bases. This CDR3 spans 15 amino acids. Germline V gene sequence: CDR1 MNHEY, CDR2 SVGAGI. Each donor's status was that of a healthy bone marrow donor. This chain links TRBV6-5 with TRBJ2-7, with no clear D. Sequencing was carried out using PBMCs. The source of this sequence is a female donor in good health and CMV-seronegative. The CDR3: CASRYGPEQPYEQYF. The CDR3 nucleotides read TGTGCCAGCAGGTACGGGCCAGAACAACCCTACGAGCAGTACTTC.